These 17 T cell receptor beta chains came from one sample sequenced in a study of blood T cells in healthy people across ages. Next came a second PCR, run for roughly 6 to 11 cycles, which used a sample-barcoded 5' primer along with a J-beta primer mix. Using its own MiXCR run on the 5' RACE reads, TCRdb lists one record per CDR3 protein. The sample has about 930,000 distinct CDR3 sequences; almost 30% are singletons. The same specimen was also included in a second study, on T cells of mothers and their children.

Material: blood. These receptors were obtained from a woman between 40 and 50 years old in good health.

The rearrangement links TRBV5-6 to TRBJ2-7; 9 positions agree with TRBD1. V lost 4 bases to trimming and J lost 0 bases; unmatched junction nucleotides: 8. Germline assignment: CDR1 SGHDT and CDR2 YYEEEE. The CDR3 runs to 16 residues. Here the CDR3 DNA reads TGTGCCAGCAGCCCCACAGGGGGCGGGTTCTCCTACGAGCAGTACTTC. It specifies CASSPTGGGFSYEQYF.

This clonotype was seen a handful of times. V and J are TRBV5-1 and TRBJ2-1; TRBD1 is a possible D gene (5 bases). Trimming removed 4 bases from V and 0 bases from J, with 8 bases in between. The CDR3 length is 14 residues. Germline CDR1 reads SGHRS; CDR2 reads YFSETQ. This CDR3 reads CASSLGHSYNEQFF. In DNA, the CDR3 is TGCGCCAGCAGCCTCGGACACTCCTACAATGAGCAGTTCTTC.

This clonotype was counted once. The genes are TRBV5-6 and TRBJ2-1; 15 bases line up with TRBD2. From germline, CDR1 is SGHDT and CDR2 YYEEEE. The CDR3 runs 17 residues. V lost 4 bases, J lost 2 bases, and 4 bases stayed unmatched. The CDR3: CASSGGLAGGPYNEQFF. The DNA of the CDR3 is TGTGCCAGCAGCGGGGGACTAGCGGGGGGACCCTACAATGAGCAGTTCTTC.

The J gene is TRBJ1-2, the V gene TRBV18, with no clear D. This CDR3 comprises 13 residues. Germline V gene lookup returns CDR1 KGHSH and CDR2 LQKENI. The ends were cut back, 3 bases at V and 4 bases at J, with 9 bases in the middle. The CDR3 is CASSPAGPYGYTF. For the CDR3, the DNA is TGTGCCAGCTCACCGGCAGGCCCCTATGGCTACACCTTC.

This clonotype was seen a few times. The chain couples TRBV3-1 to TRBJ2-5; 7 bases are shared with TRBD1. The CDR3 consists of 16 residues. Trimming cost V 0 bases and J 5 bases; bases outside gene matches: 9. The germline CDR1 and CDR2 sequences are LGHDT and YNNKEL (reference sequence). This CDR3 reads CASSQDFETQGETQYF. CDR3 DNA sequence: TGTGCCAGCAGCCAAGATTTCGAGACACAGGGGGAGACCCAGTACTTC.

The chain is built from TRBV2 and TRBJ2-7, with D perhaps assigned TRBD1 or TRBD2 (5 bases each). The CDR3 has 14 amino acids. From germline, CDR1 is SNHLY and CDR2 FYNNEI. Deletions cut 6 bases from V and 2 bases from J, with 14 bases between. This CDR3 is CASRRDRLTYEQYF. CDR3 nucleotide sequence: TGTGCCAGCAGAAGGGACCGACTAACCTACGAGCAGTACTTC.

This clonotype was seen repeatedly, ten times or more. The rearrangement joins TRBV20-1 to TRBJ2-7; 13 positions match TRBD2. With 5 bases clipped from V and 0 bases from J, the junction kept 7 bases outside the gene matches. The CDR3 covers 16 residues. Germline V gene sequence: CDR1 DFQATT, CDR2 SNEGSKA (reference sequence). The CDR3 region has the DNA TGCAGTGCTTGGACTAGCGGGGGACAAAGCTCCTACGAGCAGTACTTC. Translation: CSAWTSGGQSSYEQYF.

This clonotype was counted many times. This rearrangement joins TRBV20-1 to TRBJ2-5, with TRBD2 identical over 13 bases. Germline trimming cut 6 bases from V and 4 bases from J; bases unmatched to any gene: 2. This CDR3 is built from 13 residues. Germline V gene data show CDR1 as DFQATT and CDR2 as SNEGSKA (reference sequence). The CDR3 DNA reads as TGCAGTGCCACTAGCGGGGGGGGAGAGACCCAGTACTTC. Its translation is CSATSGGGETQYF.

With respect to this clonotype: A much more abundant neighbour one base away suggests this may be a read error. The V and J genes are TRBV13 and TRBJ2-1; D is unclear. The CDR3 runs 15 residues. Germline CDR1 PRHDT, CDR2 FYEKMQ (reference sequence). Written as DNA, the CDR3 is TGTCCCAGCAGCTTAAGCGCCAGCTCCTACAATGAGCAGTTCTTC. It translates to CPSSLSASSYNEQFF.

The J gene is TRBJ1-6, the V gene TRBV20-1; D possibly corresponds to TRBD1 (6 bases). The CDR3 has 14 residues. The germline V gene encodes CDR1 DFQATT and CDR2 SNEGSKA (reference sequence). Trimming left V 6 bases short and J 10 bases short, with 19 bases between. CDR3: CSARTGIGGSPLHF. As DNA, the CDR3 is TGCAGTGCCAGAACCGGGATAGGGGGATCACCCCTCCACTTT.

V gene TRBV12-3 or TRBV12-4 combines with J gene TRBJ2-1; possible D gene TRBD2, 6 bases. The CDR3 spans 14 residues. Trimming left V 6 bases short and J 13 bases short, with 22 bases between. CDR3 DNA sequence: TGTGCCAGCAGCCTTCGGGGAGGAGTAGGGACCCAGTTCTTC. Amino acid sequence: CASSLRGGVGTQFF.

This clonotype was detected many times. The chain couples TRBV12-3 or TRBV12-4 to TRBJ2-6; D gene uncertain. V was pared by 3 bases and J by 4 bases, with 10 bases between. This CDR3 region has 15 residues. In nucleotides, the CDR3 is TGTGCCAGCAGTTTCGCCCGAAAGGGGGCCAACGTCCTGACTTTC. Translating gives CASSFARKGANVLTF.

A remark on this clonotype: No DNA is shown, since the ends of the CDR3 on it are uncertain; the CDR3 is the one TCRdb lists. V and J are TRBV3-1 and TRBJ1-1; TRBD1 is taken as the D call from the table, unchecked against the DNA. Ends included, the CDR3 has 22 residues. Germline loops: CDR1 LGHDT, CDR2 YNNKEL (reference sequence). The CDR3 protein is CASSPRTGDGYTFGSGTTEAFF.

The table lists this clonotype with many counts. The genes are TRBV2 and TRBJ2-4; D could derive from TRBD1 or TRBD2 (5 bases each). The CDR3 loop spans 14 amino acids. Trimming pared 7 bases from V and 1 base from J, leaving 11 bases between. The germline CDR1 and CDR2 sequences are SNHLY and FYNNEI. The CDR3 nucleotides read TGTGCCAGCATCTCCGGGACCGCCAAAAACATTCAGTACTTC. Amino acid sequence: CASISGTAKNIQYF.

This clonotype was seen at least ten times. The chain joins TRBV28 to TRBJ2-6, with 8 bases matching TRBD1. V shed 5 bases, J shed 0 bases, and the junction held 18 bases outside the gene matches. CDR3 length: 21 residues. Germline V gene sequence: CDR1 MDHEN, CDR2 SYDVKM. CDR3: CASSRPGQGASLLSGANVLTF. In DNA form, the CDR3 reads TGTGCCAGCAGTCGCCCGGGGCAGGGGGCCTCCCTCCTCTCTGGGGCCAACGTCCTGACTTTC. Full variable domain (outside the CDR3, taken from reference TRBV28 and TRBJ2-6): DVKVTQSSRYLVKRTGEKVFLECVQDMDHENMFWYRQDPGLGLRLIYFSYDVKMKEKGDIPEGYSVSREKKERFSLILESASTNQTSMYLCASSRPGQGASLLSGANVLTFGAGSRLTVL.

The V call is TRBV6-5, the J call TRBJ2-2; either TRBD1 or TRBD2 may supply D (5 bases each). The CDR3 is 14 residues long. The V end was cut by 5 bases, the J end by 6 bases, with 13 bases between. Germline V gives CDR1 MNHEY, CDR2 SVGAGI. Here the CDR3 reads CASSQRGVAGELFF. CDR3 sequence (DNA): TGTGCCAGCAGTCAACGAGGGGTGGCCGGGGAGCTGTTTTTT.

This clonotype has a count of ten or more. The chain has TRBV7-6 and TRBJ2-4, with D uncertain. The CDR3 is 14 residues long. Trimming removed 1 base at V and 4 bases at J, with 8 bases between. Germline loops: CDR1 SGHVS, CDR2 FNYEAQ. The CDR3 loop reads CASSLGPRKNIQYF. The DNA for the CDR3 is TGTGCCAGCAGCTTAGGTCCCAGAAAAAACATTCAGTACTTC.